Each of the 17 T cell receptor beta chains below was sequenced from the same sample in a study of blood T cell repertoires in COVID-19. Profiling relied on immunoSEQ multiplex PCR, and the TCRdb table lists in-frame clones only, not all of them. The sample carries around 250,000 clones, 86% recorded once. What was sequenced was peripheral blood. Receptors were obtained from a man younger than 40 who had recovered from COVID-19.

This clone came up once. The rearrangement uses TRBV11-2 and TRBJ1-2; 7 positions agree with TRBD1. The CDR3 has 14 residues. With V trimmed by 1 base and J by 6 bases, 5 bases remained unmatched. CDR1 is SGHAT and CDR2 is FQNNGV in the germline V gene. The CDR3 coding sequence is TGTGCCAGCAGCTTAGGTATGGGACAGAATGGCTACACCTTC. It specifies CASSLGMGQNGYTF.

The V and J genes are TRBV18 and TRBJ2-2, with 9 positions matching TRBD2. This CDR3 region has 16 residues. CDR1 is KGHSH and CDR2 is LQKENI in the germline V gene. V lost 1 base and J lost 9; bases outside the gene matches: 9. In DNA, the CDR3 is TGTGCCAGCTCACCACGTAGCGGGGGAGCTATCTGGGAGCTGTTTTTT. It codes for CASSPRSGGAIWELFF.

J is TRBJ1-2 and V is TRBV18, with a tentative D call TRBD1 (5 bases). Trimming pared 1 base from V and 8 bases from J, leaving 17 bases between. CDR1 is KGHSH, CDR2 LQKENI, per germline. The CDR3 loop spans 15 amino acids. CDR3 sequence (DNA): TGTGCCAGCTCACCACGCGCGGGGGATGAGGCGGGCTACACCTTC. This codes for CASSPRAGDEAGYTF.

A single count supports this clone. The rearrangement joins TRBV5-6 to TRBJ1-2; 8 bases are a match to TRBD1. The V gene's germline CDR1 is SGHDT and CDR2 YYEEEE. Germline trimming cut 4 bases from V and 5 bases from J; bases unmatched to any gene: 4. The CDR3 covers 13 residues. Written as DNA, the CDR3 is TGTGCCAGCAGCCGGGACAGGTCGTATGGCTACACCTTC. Its protein is CASSRDRSYGYTF.

The rearrangement uses TRBV5-8 and TRBJ2-1; D might be TRBD1 (5 bases). Germline CDR1 and CDR2: SGHTS and YDEGEE. Trimming took off 2 bases at V and 0 bases at J, with 9 bases between the two ends. The CDR3 runs 15 residues. The CDR3 DNA sequence: TGTGCCAGCAGCTTAGGGGTCAGCTCCTACAATGAGCAGTTCTTC. Translating gives CASSLGVSSYNEQFF.

In this sample, this clone turned up a few times. This chain links TRBV12-3 or TRBV12-4 with TRBJ2-7; D may be TRBD1 (6 bases). This CDR3 has 13 amino acids. The V and J ends lost 5 bases and 3 bases respectively, with 11 bases between them. The CDR3 DNA follows: TGTGCCAGCAGTCTACAGGGTGTCTACGAGCAGTACTTC. It codes for CASSLQGVYEQYF.

The chain carries TRBV19 and TRBJ1-1; TRBD1 might be the D (6 bases). The CDR3 loop spans 13 amino acids. V was shortened by 3 bases and J by 4 bases, with 9 bases between the two germline ends. Germline loops: CDR1 LNHDA, CDR2 SQIVND (reference sequence). CDR3 DNA sequence: TGTGCCAGTAGTATTTCCAGGGGCACTGAAGCTTTCTTT. As protein: CASSISRGTEAFF.

Only a few counts were recorded for this clone. V is TRBV13 and J is TRBJ2-3, with 9 bases fitting TRBD2. The CDR3 is made up of 20 amino acids. CDR1 PRHDT and CDR2 FYEKMQ come from the germline V gene (reference sequence). The junction had 18 bases not matched to a gene; V was cut back by 4 bases and J by 1 base. This CDR3 is CASSSTGLAGIGRGTDTQYF. CDR3 in DNA: TGTGCCAGCAGCTCTACAGGGCTAGCGGGGATCGGGCGGGGCACAGATACGCAGTATTTT. The variable domain in full, with the rest retrieved from reference TRBV13 and TRBJ2-3, is AAGVIQSPRHLIKEKRETATLKCYPIPRHDTVYWYQQGPGQDPQFLISFYEKMQSDKGSIPDRFSAQQFSDYHSELNMSSLELGDSALYFCASSSTGLAGIGRGTDTQYFGPGTRLTVL.

The chain uses TRBV7-9 and TRBJ1-2; D not resolved. The CDR3 length is 15 residues. The V gene lost 2 bases and the J gene lost 7 bases, with 17 bases spanning the gap. The germline CDR1 and CDR2 sequences are SEHNR and FQNEAQ (reference sequence). The CDR3 reads CASSLPENPYGGYTF. The CDR3 region has the DNA TGTGCCAGCAGCTTACCGGAGAACCCCTATGGTGGCTACACCTTC.

This clone came up many times. The chain couples TRBV10-2 to TRBJ1-2; the match to TRBD1 covers 7 bases. V shed 9 bases and J 0 bases; nucleotides not matched to a gene: 7. Germline loops: CDR1 WSHSY, CDR2 SAAADI. The length of the CDR3 is 14 residues. Here the CDR3 DNA reads TGCGCCAGTGTTCCCGGGACAGCTAACTATGGCTACACCTTC. Its protein product is CASVPGTANYGYTF.

V gene TRBV5-4 combines with J gene TRBJ1-2; possible D gene TRBD1, 5 bases. This CDR3 is built from 14 residues. From germline, CDR1 is SGHNT and CDR2 YYREEE (reference sequence). Trimming shortened V by 2 bases and J by 2 bases, and 10 bases separated the two germline ends. CDR3 sequence reads: CASSLMGGNYGYTF. CDR3 bases: TGTGCCAGCAGCTTAATGGGGGGGAACTATGGCTACACCTTC.

This chain connects TRBV5-4 to TRBJ1-2, with D perhaps TRBD1 (5 bases). The CDR3 is 13 amino acids. V was cut by 9 bases and J by 0 bases, with 12 bases left in between. From germline, CDR1 is SGHNT and CDR2 YYREEE (reference sequence). The CDR3 is CATSGGANYGYTF. CDR3 coding DNA: TGTGCCACCTCCGGGGGAGCTAACTATGGCTACACCTTC.

The gene calls are TRBV7-8 and TRBJ2-5; TRBD2 aligns across 7 bases. Germline V CDR1 and CDR2: SGHVS, FQNEAQ. CDR3 length: 13 residues. V lost 2 bases, J lost 5 bases, and 2 bases stayed unmatched. The chain's CDR3 is CASSLWGGETQYF. CDR3 DNA: TGTGCCAGCAGCTTATGGGGGGGGGAGACCCAGTACTTC.

This chain links TRBV4-3 with TRBJ1-3, with a weak D call TRBD1 (5 bases). V lost 0 bases to trimming and J lost 2 bases, with 11 bases between them. Germline V gives CDR1 LGHNA, CDR2 YSLEER. The CDR3 runs 16 residues. CDR3 nucleotides: TGCGCCAGCAGCCAAGACGCGGGGACGACTGGAAACACCATATATTTT. Protein product: CASSQDAGTTGNTIYF.

The chain has TRBV4-2 and TRBJ2-3, with 9 bases that match TRBD2. Germline CDR1 is LGHNA and CDR2 is YNFKEQ. The V segment lost 1 base and the J segment 6 bases; nucleotides outside the gene matches: 5. CDR3 size: 15 residues. The CDR3 nucleotides are TGTGCCAGCAGCCAAGGGGCGGGGGGGACGGATACGCAGTATTTT. This codes for CASSQGAGGTDTQYF.

This rearrangement joins TRBV27 to TRBJ1-2; D is undetermined. This CDR3 contains 19 residues. Germline V gives CDR1 MNHEY, CDR2 SMNVEV (reference sequence). Trimming removed 0 bases from V and 1 base from J, with 21 bases in between. Written as DNA, the CDR3 is TGTGCCAGCAGTTTATCGCATGGAGATGCGCGGGGAAGTAACTATGGCTACACCTTC. This codes for CASSLSHGDARGSNYGYTF.

This chain uses TRBV7-9 with TRBJ1-6; 7 positions agree with TRBD1. The CDR3 has 15 amino acids. The trim removed 1 base at V and 7 bases at J, leaving 4 bases unmatched. Germline lookup yields CDR1 SEHNR and CDR2 FQNEAQ (reference sequence). In DNA form, the CDR3 reads TGTGCCAGCAGCTTAGGAGACAGGGAGAATTCACCCCTCCACTTT. This sequence encodes CASSLGDRENSPLHF.